These 12 T cell receptor beta chains were sequenced from one sample in a study of blood T cell repertoires in COVID-19 (dated by TCRdb to 2018 to 2020). Library creation used the immunoSEQ multiplex PCR assay. Imported from immuneACCESS, the table was reduced by TCRdb to in-frame sequences with V and J called. These copies leave out some clones; in studies compared against another copy, an unresolved V gene accounts for under half, and the cause of the remainder is not known. Across this sample there are about 220,000 clones, with roughly 80% seen only once. The ten largest make up more than 4.5% of the sample. The sample taken for sequencing was PBMCs or T cells enriched from blood (not recorded which). The origin of the receptors is a woman aged 50 to 65 who had been exposed to COVID-19.

This clone appeared a single time. This chain connects TRBV12-3 or TRBV12-4 to TRBJ2-7; tentative D call: TRBD1 (6 bases). The CDR3 runs to 12 residues. V dropped 5 bases and J dropped 5 bases, with 10 bases sitting between them. CDR3 bases: TGTGCCAGCAGTCTACAGGGACACGAGCAGTACTTC. This encodes CASSLQGHEQYF.

The chain combines TRBV7-2 with TRBJ1-1, with D perhaps matching TRBD1 (6 bases). The CDR3 runs 15 residues. Germline V gene data show CDR1 as SGHTA and CDR2 as FQGNSA. Trimming cost V 5 bases and J 5 bases, with 18 bases left between them. The CDR3 coding sequence is TGTGCCAGCAGCCCAAGGACAGTGCCCCTTACTGAAGCTTTCTTT. Translation gives CASSPRTVPLTEAFF. Together with reference TRBV7-2 and TRBJ1-1, the CDR3 gives the full variable domain: GAGVSQSPSNKVTEKGKDVELRCDPISGHTALYWYRQSLGQGLEFLIYFQGNSAPDKSGLPSDRFSAERTGGSVSTLTIQRTQQEDSAVYLCASSPRTVPLTEAFFGQGTRLTVV.

This clone appeared a single time. The gene calls are TRBV18 and TRBJ2-1; no definite D call. The CDR3 contains 11 residues. The germline V gene encodes CDR1 KGHSH and CDR2 LQKENI. V was shortened by 2 bases and J by 8 bases, with 4 bases between the two germline ends. This chain's CDR3 is CASSPTHEQFF. CDR3 coding DNA: TGTGCCAGCTCACCAACTCATGAGCAGTTCTTC. Filled out from reference TRBV18 and TRBJ2-1, the complete variable domain reads NAGVMQNPRHLVRRRGQEARLRCSPMKGHSHVYWYRQLPEEGLKFMVYLQKENIIDESGMPKERFSAEFPKEGPSILRIQQVVRGDSAAYFCASSPTHEQFFGPGTRLTVL.

This sequence joins TRBV18 and TRBJ2-7, with 12 bases that match TRBD2. The CDR3 runs to 14 residues. V shed 8 bases, J shed 4 bases, and the junction held 6 bases outside the gene matches. Germline V gives CDR1 KGHSH, CDR2 LQKENI. The DNA of the CDR3 is TGTGCCAGCAAAGGACTAGCGGGGACATACGAGCAGTACTTC. The encoded protein is CASKGLAGTYEQYF.

The CDR3 coding sequence is TGTGCCAGCAGCTTGGGGCCGAGGAACGAAAAACTGTTTTTT. Protein sequence: CASSLGPRNEKLFF. V usage is TRBV5-4 and J usage is TRBJ1-4; D call uncertain. Trimming stripped 0 bases from V and 8 bases from J, with 11 bases between. The CDR3 runs to 14 residues. Germline lookup yields CDR1 SGHNT and CDR2 YYREEE (reference sequence).

The chain uses TRBV30 and TRBJ2-5; possibly TRBD2 for D (5 bases). The CDR3 covers 16 residues. V dropped 0 bases and J dropped 5 bases, with 19 bases sitting between them. Germline CDR1 and CDR2: GTSNPN and SVGIG (reference sequence). DNA of the CDR3: TGTGCCTGGAGTGTAGGGAGTGGGATGGGCCGCGAGACCCAGTACTTC. Amino acid sequence: CAWSVGSGMGRETQYF. The full variable domain, completed using reference TRBV30 and TRBJ2-5, is SQTIHQWPATLVQPVGSPLSLECTVEGTSNPNLYWYRQAAGRGLQLLFYSVGIGQISSEVPQNLSASRPQDRQFILSSKKLLLSDSGFYLCAWSVGSGMGRETQYFGPGTRLLVL.

The chain joins TRBV3-1 (or the pseudogene TRBV3-2) to TRBJ1-3; D not resolved. The CDR3 is made up of 14 amino acids. CDR1 and CDR2 (germline): LGHDT, YNNKEL (reference sequence). Trimming pared 8 bases from V and 0 bases from J, leaving 11 bases between. The CDR3 sequence is CASGAASSGNTIYF. For the CDR3, the DNA is TGTGCCAGCGGAGCGGCGAGCTCTGGAAACACCATATATTTT.

The chain recombines TRBV10-3 with TRBJ2-1; D might be TRBD2 (7 bases). Per germline, CDR1 ENHRY and CDR2 SYGVKD. The CDR3 consists of 16 residues. V lost 0 bases and J 4 bases, leaving 13 bases between the germline ends. The CDR3 nucleotides are TGTGCCATCAGTGAGTCGGGAGGGGGGATATACAATGAGCAGTTCTTC. Its translation: CAISESGGGIYNEQFF.

This CDR3 reads CASSPERHTYGYTF. The CDR3 DNA follows: TGTGCCAGCTCACCGGAGAGGCATACTTATGGCTACACCTTC. The rearrangement uses TRBV18 and TRBJ1-2; D unclear. Per germline, CDR1 KGHSH and CDR2 LQKENI. This CDR3 is 14 amino acids long. Between the trimmed V and J ends, which lost 3 bases and 5 bases, there was a span of 13 bases.

DNA for the CDR3: TGTGCCAGCAGGGTAGATCGGAGAGTTAACGGGGACACTGAAGCTTTCTTT. Translation: CASRVDRRVNGDTEAFF. The J gene is TRBJ1-1, the V gene TRBV27; no firm D call. From germline, CDR1 is MNHEY and CDR2 SMNVEV (reference sequence). The V end was cut by 6 bases, the J end by 3 bases, with 23 bases between. This CDR3 region has 17 residues.

This sequence joins TRBV6-5 and TRBJ1-2; TRBD1 agrees at 11 bases. V lost 0 bases and J lost 7; bases outside the gene matches: 4. Germline lookup yields CDR1 MNHEY and CDR2 SVGAGI. The CDR3 contains 15 residues. The CDR3 loop is CASSYSGGQGVGYTF. The CDR3 DNA follows: TGTGCCAGCAGTTACTCGGGGGGACAGGGGGTTGGCTACACCTTC.

The chain couples TRBV11-3 to TRBJ2-6; TRBD2 might be the D (5 bases). Trimming shortened V by 3 bases and J by 1 base, and 7 bases separated the two germline ends. The CDR3 is 15 amino acids. Per germline, CDR1 SGHNT and CDR2 YENEEA. CDR3 nucleotide sequence: TGTGCCAGCAGCTTCTCGGGGTCTGGGGCCAACGTCCTGACTTTC. It is translated as CASSFSGSGANVLTF.